The 12 T cell receptor beta chains in this list originate from one sample, sequenced in a study of T cell repertoires in cytomegalovirus infection. Via MiXCR, TCRdb re-called the reads, giving one row per CDR3 protein. Of a few hundred thousand distinct CDR3 sequences in the sample, around 13% were seen once. The sample comprised PBMCs. The origin of the receptors is a human donor in good health (CMV status not recorded). Some clones in this sample may be carry-over from other donors' samples.

This clonotype was seen many times. V gene TRBV7-9 combines with J gene TRBJ1-1; D is unresolved. Looked up from germline, CDR1 is SEHNR and CDR2 is FQNEAQ (reference sequence). Trimming shortened V by 6 bases and J by 7 bases, and 15 bases separated the two germline ends. The length of the CDR3 is 13 residues. The chain's CDR3 is CASRPPVRYEAFF. DNA for the CDR3: TGTGCCAGCAGGCCGCCCGTACGGTATGAAGCTTTCTTT.

This clonotype was counted a few times. V usage is TRBV7-3 and J usage is TRBJ2-1; D remains unclear. Germline CDR1 and CDR2: SGHTA and FQGTGA. Deletions cut 5 bases from V and 9 bases from J, with 11 bases between. The CDR3 extends over 12 amino acids. DNA of the CDR3: TGTGCCAGCAGCAATGGGATTTCTGAGCAGTTCTTC. It encodes CASSNGISEQFF.

This clonotype was found a few times. The genes are TRBV5-1 and TRBJ2-4; weak D call: TRBD1 (5 bases). Trimming left V 3 bases short and J 3 bases short, with 10 bases between. From germline, CDR1 is SGHRS and CDR2 YFSETQ. CDR3 size: 14 residues. The CDR3: CASSSNTGKNIQYF. The CDR3, as DNA: TGCGCCAGCAGCTCTAACACAGGCAAAAACATTCAGTACTTC. Combining the CDR3 with reference TRBV5-1 and TRBJ2-4 gives the whole variable domain KAGVTQTPRYLIKTRGQQVTLSCSPISGHRSVSWYQQTPGQGLQFLFEYFSETQRNKGNFPGRFSGRQFSNSRSEMNVSTLELGDSALYLCASSSNTGKNIQYFGAGTRLSVL.

This clonotype was seen at least ten times. The chain carries TRBV7-2 and TRBJ2-6; tentatively, D is TRBD2 (6 bases). This CDR3 is 18 amino acids long. Germline V gives CDR1 SGHTA, CDR2 FQGNSA. V was shortened by 0 bases and J by 2 bases, with 14 bases between the two germline ends. The CDR3 is CASSLARGRRTGANVLTF. DNA for the CDR3: TGTGCCAGCAGCTTAGCGAGAGGGAGGAGGACTGGGGCCAACGTCCTGACTTTC.

This clonotype was detected only a few times. The junction shows a germline mismatch at one end, possibly a read error. The chain links TRBV20-1 to TRBJ2-7; 10 nucleotides match TRBD2. The CDR3 loop spans 14 amino acids. Per germline, CDR1 DFQATT and CDR2 SNEGSKA (reference sequence). CDR3 region: CSARVVGLAGAENF. The DNA of the CDR3 is TGCAGTGCTAGAGTAGTAGGGCTAGCGGGAGCAGAAAACTTC.

This clonotype was detected ten times or more. V gene TRBV27 combines with J gene TRBJ2-7; TRBD2 aligns across 8 bases. V shed 3 bases and J 7 bases; nucleotides not matched to a gene: 8. The germline V gene has CDR1 MNHEY and CDR2 SMNVEV (reference sequence). The CDR3 is 14 amino acids. The CDR3 DNA follows: TGTGCCAGCAGTTTTAGCGGGACCGCGGGGGAGCAGTACTTC. Protein: CASSFSGTAGEQYF.

This clonotype was seen a handful of times. The chain joins TRBV29-1 to TRBJ2-3, with D tentatively TRBD1 (6 bases). Germline V gene data show CDR1 as SQVTM and CDR2 as ANQGSEA. The CDR3 is made up of 14 amino acids. Trimming stripped 4 bases from V and 2 bases from J, with 13 bases between. The DNA for the CDR3 is TGCAGCGTTGTTGGGGGCGGCCCCACAGATACGCAGTATTTT. This encodes CSVVGGGPTDTQYF.

In this sample, this clonotype turned up many times. The chain couples TRBV7-3 to TRBJ2-1, with 7 bases identical to TRBD1. V trimming: 3 bases; J trimming: 5 bases; junction bases outside the gene matches: 1. The CDR3 has 13 residues. CDR1 is SGHTA, CDR2 FQGTGA, per germline. Written as DNA, the CDR3 is TGTGCCAGCAGCTTGGGACAGCACAATGAGCAGTTCTTC. This translates into CASSLGQHNEQFF.

V and J are TRBV25-1 and TRBJ1-1; TRBD1 is a possible D gene (5 bases). The CDR3 totals 15 residues. Looked up from germline, CDR1 is MGHDK and CDR2 is SYGVNS. V was trimmed by 6 bases and J by 5 bases, leaving 19 bases between them. CDR3 DNA: TGTGCCAGCAGGGCCCCCGGGCCTTGGGGGACTGAAGCTTTCTTT. It codes for CASRAPGPWGTEAFF.

The rearrangement links TRBV12-3 or TRBV12-4 to TRBJ2-3, with 7 nucleotides matching TRBD2. V was clipped by 1 base and J by 6 bases; unmatched bases: 4. This CDR3 spans 14 amino acids. The CDR3 loop reads CASSLGGGVDTQYF. DNA of the CDR3: TGTGCCAGCAGTTTAGGTGGGGGGGTCGATACGCAGTATTTT.

This clonotype was seen at least ten times. The J gene is TRBJ2-6, the V gene TRBV7-9; 12 nucleotides agree with TRBD2. The germline CDR1 and CDR2 sequences are SEHNR and FQNEAQ (reference sequence). J was trimmed by 0 bases and V by 1 base; bases with no gene match: 10. The CDR3 spans 21 residues. The CDR3 DNA follows: TGTGCCAGCAGCTTAGAGGGGGGCGCGACTAGCGGGAGCTCTGGGGCCAACGTCCTGACTTTC. Its translation: CASSLEGGATSGSSGANVLTF.

This clonotype was seen once. This chain uses TRBV2 with TRBJ2-7, with D perhaps matching TRBD2 (6 bases). CDR1 is SNHLY, CDR2 FYNNEI, per germline. Trimming shortened V by 7 bases and J by 2 bases, and 18 bases separated the two germline ends. The CDR3 is made up of 15 amino acids. The CDR3 sequence is CASNNPGRGTYEQYF. CDR3 bases: TGTGCCAGCAATAACCCGGGACGGGGGACCTACGAGCAGTACTTC.